This T cell receptor (beta chain) was observed in a study of blood T cell repertoires in COVID-19. Germline values: CDR1 SGHNT, CDR2 YENEEA. V lost 5 bases and J 4 bases, leaving 11 bases between the germline ends. This CDR3 contains 13 residues. Some clones are missing from TCRdb's copy, which holds only in-frame ones; the method was immunoSEQ multiplex PCR. The table records about 380,000 clones, more than 75% of them present only once. V gene TRBV11-3 combines with J gene TRBJ1-1; D uncertain. The TCR originated in a woman between 18 and 30 years old who had recovered from COVID-19. The sample taken for sequencing was PBMCs or T cells enriched from blood (not recorded which). The chain's CDR3 is CASSAHAGTEAFF. Written as DNA, the CDR3 is TGTGCCAGCAGCGCACACGCTGGCACTGAAGCTTTCTTT.